These 25 T cell receptor beta chains were all obtained from the same sample, sequenced in a study of response to subunit inactivated influenza vaccine. TCRdb itself ran the RT-PCR reads through MiXCR, one entry per CDR3 protein. The sample holds about 190,000 distinct CDR3 sequences; approximately 15% are singletons and the top ten take roughly 25%. The source was CD8+ T cells sorted from PBMCs, collected about 5 days after vaccination. All receptors come from a man aged 50 or older who received an inactivated influenza vaccine.

This clonotype was found a few times. The chain has TRBV15 and TRBJ2-1; 8 positions match TRBD2. V was clipped by 6 bases and J by 0 bases; unmatched bases: 4. This CDR3 has 15 amino acids. CDR1 is LNHNV and CDR2 is YYDKDF in the germline V gene (reference sequence). The CDR3 nucleotides read TGTGCCACCAGTTTAAGCGGGAGCTCCTACAATGAGCAGTTCTTC. It codes for CATSLSGSSYNEQFF.

A few counts support this clonotype. This chain connects TRBV20-1 to TRBJ2-7; D tentatively reads TRBD1 or TRBD2 (5 bases each). Germline-derived CDR1 and CDR2 are DFQATT and SNEGSKA (reference sequence). CDR3 size: 15 residues. Trimming removed 3 bases from V and 3 bases from J, with 18 bases in between. CDR3 in DNA: TGCAGTGCTAGGGCGGTCGTCGGGACGGGCTACGAGCAGTACTTC. This sequence encodes CSARAVVGTGYEQYF.

This chain connects TRBV6-2 or TRBV6-3 to TRBJ2-2, with D perhaps given as TRBD1 or TRBD2 (5 bases each). The ends were cut back, 4 bases at V and 0 bases at J, with 9 bases in the middle. CDR3 length equals 15 residues. Germline lookup yields CDR1 MNHEY and CDR2 SVGEGT. The DNA of the CDR3 is TGTGCCAGCAGTTCGGGACCGGCGAACACCGGGGAGCTGTTTTTT. Its translation is CASSSGPANTGELFF.

In nucleotides, the CDR3 is TGCAGCGTTGGGGTTTCGGGACTTCGGGACGAGCAGTACTTC. Protein sequence: CSVGVSGLRDEQYF. The chain combines TRBV29-1 with TRBJ2-7; tentatively, D is TRBD2 (6 bases). The germline gives CDR1 SQVTM, CDR2 ANQGSEA. This CDR3 comprises 14 residues. Trimming removed 4 bases from V and 5 bases from J, with 18 bases in between.

This clonotype has a count of ten or more. V is TRBV11-2 and J is TRBJ2-1; D could derive from TRBD1 or TRBD2 (9 bases each). The CDR3 runs 15 residues. Germline-derived CDR1 and CDR2 are SGHAT and FQNNGV. V was trimmed by 5 bases and J by 8 bases, leaving 19 bases between them. The CDR3 nucleotides read TGTGCCAGCAGCCGTACAGGGGGCGGGAGGGATGAGCAGTTCTTC. Translation: CASSRTGGGRDEQFF. Based on the CDR3 plus reference TRBV11-2 and TRBJ2-1, the full variable domain is EAGVAQSPRYKIIEKRQSVAFWCNPISGHATLYWYQQILGQGPKLLIQFQNNGVVDDSQLPKDRFSAERLKGVDSTLKIQPAKLEDSAVYLCASSRTGGGRDEQFFGPGTRLTVL.

There are a few counts of this clonotype. The chain carries TRBV4-3 and TRBJ1-2; no definite D call. V was shortened by 0 bases and J by 6 bases, with 14 bases between the two germline ends. Germline V lookup: CDR1 LGHNA, CDR2 YSLEER. The CDR3 is 15 residues long. The CDR3 sequence: CASSQDRGYRNGYTF. The CDR3 nucleotides read TGCGCCAGCAGCCAAGACCGGGGTTATCGCAATGGCTACACCTTC.

This clonotype occurred a few times. This chain connects TRBV12-3 or TRBV12-4 to TRBJ2-7; 11 bases align to TRBD2. The CDR3 loop spans 15 amino acids. V lost 10 bases, J lost 2 bases, and 10 bases stayed unmatched. Here the CDR3 reads CANSLAGAPPYEQYF. In DNA, the CDR3 is TGTGCCAACTCACTAGCGGGGGCCCCCCCCTACGAGCAGTACTTC.

V is TRBV6-2 or TRBV6-3 and J is TRBJ1-2; D may be TRBD1 (5 bases). V was pared by 4 bases and J by 0 bases, with 15 bases between. This CDR3 is built from 16 residues. Per the germline V gene, CDR1 is MNHEY and CDR2 is SVGEGT. The CDR3 reads CASSSGTLDPNYGYTF. The CDR3 nucleotides are TGTGCCAGCAGTTCCGGGACCCTGGACCCTAACTATGGCTACACCTTC.

This chain links TRBV5-1 with TRBJ1-2; D call uncertain. V was pared by 6 bases and J by 0 bases, with 12 bases between. The CDR3 is made up of 14 amino acids. The germline V gene has CDR1 SGHRS and CDR2 YFSETQ. CDR3 protein: CASTHGDTNYGYTF. Written as DNA, the CDR3 is TGCGCCAGCACCCACGGAGACACTAACTATGGCTACACCTTC.

The rearrangement uses TRBV4-3 and TRBJ2-1; D is undetermined. Trimming took off 0 bases at V and 3 bases at J, with 9 bases between the two ends. Per the germline V gene, CDR1 is LGHNA and CDR2 is YSLEER. CDR3 length: 15 residues. The CDR3 nucleotides read TGCGCCAGCAGCCAAGAGTGGGAACGCTACAATGAGCAGTTCTTC. Residues: CASSQEWERYNEQFF.

This clonotype has more than one count but fewer than ten. This chain links TRBV6-1 with TRBJ2-1; TRBD2 aligns across 9 bases. This CDR3 has 15 residues. Per the germline V gene, CDR1 is MNHNS and CDR2 is SASEGT. J gave up 7 bases and V 5 bases, and 9 bases lay outside the gene matches. The CDR3 sequence is CASSPRGSGRNEQFF. The DNA of the CDR3 is TGTGCCAGCAGTCCTCGGGGTAGCGGGAGAAATGAGCAGTTCTTC.

This clonotype was found a few times. The chain links TRBV29-1 to TRBJ2-1; D possibly matches TRBD1 or TRBD2 (6 bases each). The CDR3 covers 12 residues. Trimming pared 3 bases from V and 9 bases from J, leaving 12 bases between. The V gene's germline CDR1 is SQVTM and CDR2 ANQGSEA. The CDR3 DNA follows: TGCAGCGTTGAGGTCGGGGGCGTTGAGCAGTTCTTC. This gives the protein CSVEVGGVEQFF.

The rearrangement links TRBV7-9 to TRBJ2-5, with D perhaps TRBD1 or TRBD2 (6 bases each). This CDR3 has 17 amino acids. Germline CDR1 reads SEHNR; CDR2 reads FQNEAQ (reference sequence). V lost 1 base to trimming and J lost 2 bases, with 17 bases between them. The CDR3 reads CASSLERGASEQETQYF. CDR3 nucleotides: TGTGCCAGCAGCTTAGAGAGGGGGGCATCGGAGCAAGAGACCCAGTACTTC.

The chain combines TRBV14 with TRBJ2-1, with unresolved D. This CDR3 region has 14 residues. V lost 0 bases and J lost 8, with 11 bases in between. Per the germline V gene, CDR1 is SGHDN and CDR2 is FVKESK. The CDR3 coding sequence is TGTGCCAGCAGCCAAGAAGCAGTTAGGGATGAGCAGTTCTTC. Translating it yields CASSQEAVRDEQFF.

The V gene is TRBV4-2, the J gene TRBJ1-3; no reliable D call. The CDR3 loop spans 13 amino acids. Germline CDR1 is LGHNA and CDR2 is YNFKEQ. V was pared by 1 base and J by 4 bases, with 5 bases between. The CDR3 is CASSQVRGNTIYF. CDR3 DNA sequence: TGTGCCAGCAGCCAAGTGCGGGGAAACACCATATATTTT.

This clonotype was recorded a few times. The chain has TRBV4-3 and TRBJ1-6, with D hard to call. Germline CDR1 LGHNA, CDR2 YSLEER. CDR3 size: 15 residues. Deletions cut 1 base from V and 8 bases from J, with 12 bases between. The CDR3 protein is CASSQGWEGYSPLHF. Here the CDR3 DNA reads TGCGCCAGCAGCCAAGGTTGGGAGGGCTATTCACCCCTCCACTTT.

This clonotype came up a few times. The genes are TRBV29-1 and TRBJ1-1; no firm D call. This CDR3 contains 14 residues. In germline, CDR1 is SQVTM, CDR2 ANQGSEA. The V end lost 1 base, the J end lost 1 base, and 10 bases lay between the germline ends. CDR3 loop: CSVEVQLGNTEAFF. For the CDR3, the DNA is TGCAGCGTTGAAGTACAGCTCGGGAACACTGAAGCTTTCTTT.

CDR3 region: CATQQGDNEQFF. The CDR3 DNA is TGTGCCACTCAACAGGGGGACAATGAGCAGTTCTTC. The chain joins TRBV24-1 to TRBJ2-1; TRBD1 matches 8 bases. The CDR3 runs 12 residues. The V gene end was trimmed by 10 bases and the J gene end by 5 bases; junction bases not matched to a gene: 3. In germline, CDR1 is KGHDR, CDR2 SFDVKD.

This clonotype occurred a few times. This rearrangement joins TRBV5-1 to TRBJ2-5, with 11 bases that match TRBD2. This CDR3 contains 17 residues. V was pared by 4 bases and J by 2 bases, with 10 bases of the junction left unmatched. CDR1 and CDR2 (germline): SGHRS, YFSETQ. The CDR3 sequence is CASSPGVLAGEQETQYF. The CDR3, as DNA: TGCGCCAGCAGCCCGGGTGTACTAGCGGGGGAACAAGAGACCCAGTACTTC. Full variable domain (missing parts from reference TRBV5-1 and TRBJ2-5): KAGVTQTPRYLIKTRGQQVTLSCSPISGHRSVSWYQQTPGQGLQFLFEYFSETQRNKGNFPGRFSGRQFSNSRSEMNVSTLELGDSALYLCASSPGVLAGEQETQYFGPGTRLLVL.

This clonotype was detected only a few times. This chain joins TRBV5-6 and TRBJ1-4, with TRBD1 as a possible D gene (6 bases). Trimming took 4 bases from V and 3 from J, leaving 13 bases between them. CDR1 and CDR2 (germline): SGHDT, YYEEEE. There are 15 residues in the CDR3. CDR3 sequence: CASSITGRANEKLFF. The CDR3 DNA reads TGTGCCAGCAGCATTACAGGGAGGGCTAATGAAAAACTGTTTTTT. The whole variable domain, filled in from reference TRBV5-6 and TRBJ1-4, reads DAGVTQSPTHLIKTRGQQVTLRCSPKSGHDTVSWYQQALGQGPQFIFQYYEEEERQRGNFPDRFSGHQFPNYSSELNVNALLLGDSALYLCASSITGRANEKLFFGSGTQLSVL.

This clonotype was seen ten or more times. J is TRBJ2-7 and V is TRBV12-3 or TRBV12-4; D remains unclear. Trimming removed 4 bases from V and 0 bases from J, with 13 bases in between. CDR3 length: 15 amino acids. The CDR3 DNA reads as TGTGCCAGCAGTTCCTGGATTGCAAACTCCTACGAGCAGTACTTC. It is translated as CASSSWIANSYEQYF.

Comments on this clonotype: One base away lies a much larger clone, so this may be a sequencing read error. The chain combines TRBV12-3 or TRBV12-4 with TRBJ2-3, with D tentatively TRBD1 or TRBD2 (5 bases each). The CDR3 covers 16 residues. The chain's CDR3 is CASSLGESGVTDTQSF. For the CDR3, the DNA is TGTGCCAGCAGCCTAGGGGAGAGTGGGGTCACAGATACGCAGTCTTTT.

The gene calls are TRBV24-1 and TRBJ2-7, with D unresolved. The CDR3 contains 12 residues. V was trimmed by 1 base and J by 3 bases, leaving 3 bases between them. Germline V gene lookup returns CDR1 KGHDR and CDR2 SFDVKD. Written as DNA, the CDR3 is TGTGCCACCAGTGATTTCCTCTACGAGCAGTACTTC. This codes for CATSDFLYEQYF.

This clonotype was seen only a few times. V and J are TRBV6-6 and TRBJ2-7; D ambiguous. Germline V gives CDR1 MNHNY, CDR2 SVGAGI (reference sequence). Trimming pared 6 bases from V and 2 bases from J, leaving 11 bases between. CDR3 length: 13 residues. The CDR3, as DNA: TGTGCCAGCAGCCACGCACCGACCTACGAGCAGTACTTC. As protein: CASSHAPTYEQYF.

This clonotype occurred many times. V usage is TRBV29-1 and J usage is TRBJ1-2; D call uncertain. CDR1 SQVTM and CDR2 ANQGSEA come from the germline V gene. The V end was cut by 3 bases, the J end by 7 bases, with 21 bases between. CDR3 length: 15 amino acids. The CDR3 DNA sequence: TGCAGCGTTGAGTTAGGAGGATATGGTTTAAGTGGCTACACCTTC. Amino acid sequence: CSVELGGYGLSGYTF.